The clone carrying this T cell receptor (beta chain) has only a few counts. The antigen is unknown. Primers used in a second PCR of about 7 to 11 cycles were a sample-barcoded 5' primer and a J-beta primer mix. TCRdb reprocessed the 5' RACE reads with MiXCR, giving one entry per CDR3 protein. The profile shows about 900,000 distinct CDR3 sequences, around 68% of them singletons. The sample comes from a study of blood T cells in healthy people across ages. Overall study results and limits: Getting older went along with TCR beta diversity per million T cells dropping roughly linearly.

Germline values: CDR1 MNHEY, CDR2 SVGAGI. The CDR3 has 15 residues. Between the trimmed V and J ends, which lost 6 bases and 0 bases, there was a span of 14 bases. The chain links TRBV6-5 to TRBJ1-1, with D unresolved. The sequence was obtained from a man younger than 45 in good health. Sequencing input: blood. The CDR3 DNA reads TGTGCCAGCAGCTCCGAAAGGGTAATGAACACTGAAGCTTTCTTT. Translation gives CASSSERVMNTEAFF.